This entry lists 25 T cell receptor beta chains sequenced from one sample in a study of siplizumab effects on memory and regulatory T cells. Measured with immunoSEQ multiplex PCR; TCRdb has only the in-frame clones, and not every one. The sample includes 75,000 to 100,000 clones, 90% to 95% of them seen just once. The sample taken for sequencing was non-Treg CD4+ T cells sorted from blood. These receptors all come from a human donor in good health.

This clone was seen just once. DNA for the CDR3: TGTGCCAGCAGTGGGGGGTCTGGAAACACCATATATTTT. Translation gives CASSGGSGNTIYF. The chain uses TRBV6-6 and TRBJ1-3; TRBD1 might be the D (5 bases). The V end lost 5 bases, the J end lost 1 base, and 6 bases lay between the germline ends. CDR1 is MNHNY, CDR2 SVGAGI, per germline (reference sequence). The CDR3 is 13 residues long.

This clone was counted once. The rearrangement links TRBV28 to TRBJ2-7; 11 positions agree with TRBD1. After removal of 7 bases from V and 4 bases from J, the junction contained 6 bases not matched to a gene. The CDR3 length is 14 residues. Germline CDR1 reads MDHEN; CDR2 reads SYDVKM. This CDR3 reads CASTRTGGRYEQYF. The CDR3 DNA reads as TGTGCCAGCACCCGGACAGGGGGCAGGTACGAGCAGTACTTC.

The rearrangement joins TRBV10-1 to TRBJ2-2, with TRBD2 as a possible D gene (7 bases). The CDR3 is 14 amino acids. CDR1 and CDR2 from the germline V gene are WNHNN and SYGVQD (reference sequence). Trimming shortened V by 7 bases and J by 5 bases, and 14 bases separated the two germline ends. Here the CDR3 DNA reads TGCGCCAGCAAGGCGGGGGCGAGAACCGGGGAGCTGTTTTTT. It encodes CASKAGARTGELFF.

The rearrangement links TRBV5-1 to TRBJ1-2; D is perhaps TRBD1 (5 bases). Trimming removed 4 bases at V and 7 bases at J, with 20 bases between. The CDR3 is made up of 15 amino acids. Germline lookup yields CDR1 SGHRS and CDR2 YFSETQ. As DNA, the CDR3 is TGCGCCAGCAGCGACCCGGGACTCACGGGGAGTGGCTACACCTTC. Residues: CASSDPGLTGSGYTF.

This chain connects TRBV2 to TRBJ1-5; possibly TRBD1 for D (6 bases). Trimming cost V 6 bases and J 6 bases, with 18 bases left between them. CDR1 is SNHLY and CDR2 is FYNNEI in the germline V gene. The CDR3 contains 15 residues. DNA for the CDR3: TGTGCCAGCAGGGGCCTACAGGGAGGTTTTCAGCCCCAGCATTTT. As protein: CASRGLQGGFQPQHF.

The CDR3 nucleotides read TGTGCCAGCAGAAAACAGGGAGGTAATGAAAAACTGTTTTTT. It translates to CASRKQGGNEKLFF. The gene calls are TRBV27 and TRBJ1-4; weak D call: TRBD1 (6 bases). The germline V gene has CDR1 MNHEY and CDR2 SMNVEV (reference sequence). Trimming removed 6 bases from V and 4 bases from J, with 12 bases in between. The CDR3 length is 14 residues.

For the CDR3, the DNA is TGTGCCAGCAGCCACACCGGACAGCAGTATGGCTACACCTTC. Its translation is CASSHTGQQYGYTF. This chain joins TRBV14 and TRBJ1-2; tentatively, D is TRBD1 (6 bases). This CDR3 region has 14 residues. The V gene's germline CDR1 is SGHDN and CDR2 FVKESK. Trimming removed 3 bases at V and 5 bases at J, with 13 bases between.

The chain employs TRBV9 and TRBJ2-1; TRBD2 aligns across 11 bases. Germline CDR1 reads SGDLS; CDR2 reads YYNGEE. Trimming cost V 7 bases and J 4 bases; bases outside gene matches: 7. This CDR3 is 15 amino acids long. CDR3 DNA: TGTGCCAGCGCCACTAGACTAGCGGGGTACAATGAGCAGTTCTTC. Translation: CASATRLAGYNEQFF.

This chain uses TRBV19 with TRBJ1-5; maybe TRBD1 (5 bases). The CDR3 is 15 residues long. Germline loops: CDR1 LNHDA, CDR2 SQIVND (reference sequence). Trimming removed 0 bases from V and 6 bases from J, with 12 bases in between. The CDR3 DNA reads as TGTGCCAGTAGTATAGACCCCCCCGGGACTCAGCCCCAGCATTTT. Encoded protein: CASSIDPPGTQPQHF.

The CDR3 bases are TGTGCCAGCGGCAGGGGGCGTAACACCGGGGAGCTGTTTTTT. This translates into CASGRGRNTGELFF. The rearrangement uses TRBV27 and TRBJ2-2; the match to TRBD1 covers 8 bases. The V and J ends lost 8 bases and 2 bases, in that order; junction bases with no gene match: 4. Germline-derived CDR1 and CDR2 are MNHEY and SMNVEV (reference sequence). This CDR3 spans 14 amino acids.

The genes are TRBV7-9 and TRBJ2-5; the D gene is possibly TRBD2 (6 bases). The CDR3 consists of 16 residues. In germline, CDR1 is SEHNR, CDR2 FQNEAQ (reference sequence). Trimming cost V 5 bases and J 2 bases, with 18 bases left between them. CDR3 coding DNA: TGTGCCAGCAGCCCCGACCCGGGACTGCCGCAAGAGACCCAGTACTTC. This sequence encodes CASSPDPGLPQETQYF.

The rearrangement uses TRBV7-6 and TRBJ2-7, with D possibly called TRBD1 or TRBD2 (5 bases each). Deletions cut 0 bases from V and 4 bases from J, with 13 bases between. Germline-derived CDR1 and CDR2 are SGHVS and FNYEAQ. The CDR3 loop spans 15 amino acids. CDR3 in DNA: TGTGCCAGCAGCTTAGCTACTGGGGGAAGGTACGAGCAGTACTTC. Its translation is CASSLATGGRYEQYF.

The CDR3 is CSVVIGGGGETQYF. The CDR3 DNA sequence: TGCAGCGTTGTTATAGGAGGAGGAGGAGAGACCCAGTACTTC. This chain links TRBV29-1 with TRBJ2-5; the D gene is possibly TRBD2 (5 bases). Trimming shortened V by 4 bases and J by 4 bases, and 16 bases separated the two germline ends. CDR1 and CDR2 from the germline V gene are SQVTM and ANQGSEA. The CDR3 spans 14 residues.

The chain links TRBV2 to TRBJ2-7, with no clear D. This CDR3 region has 13 residues. Germline-derived CDR1 and CDR2 are SNHLY and FYNNEI. V lost 4 bases and J lost 2, with 9 bases in between. The CDR3 coding sequence is TGTGCCAGCAGTGTCGCAGAGACCTACGAGCAGTACTTC. Protein: CASSVAETYEQYF. Variable domain in full (rest from reference TRBV2 and TRBJ2-7): EPEVTQTPSHQVTQMGQEVILRCVPISNHLYFYWYRQILGQKVEFLVSFYNNEISEKSEIFDDQFSVERPDGSNFTLKIRSTKLEDSAMYFCASSVAETYEQYFGPGTRLTVT.

The chain has TRBV27 and TRBJ1-2; D call uncertain. V was pared by 3 bases and J by 0 bases, with 14 bases between. This CDR3 is built from 16 residues. The germline V gene encodes CDR1 MNHEY and CDR2 SMNVEV (reference sequence). The CDR3 is CASSFHQPVANYGYTF. DNA for the CDR3: TGTGCCAGCAGTTTCCATCAACCTGTAGCTAACTATGGCTACACCTTC.

This clone was recorded only once. The J gene is TRBJ2-3, the V gene TRBV14; D possibly corresponds to TRBD2 (7 bases). The V gene lost 2 bases and the J gene lost 3 bases, with 18 bases spanning the gap. Germline V CDR1 and CDR2: SGHDN, FVKESK. CDR3 length: 17 amino acids. The CDR3 nucleotides are TGTGCCAGCAGCCAAAGTTTCCACAGGGAGGGGACAGATACGCAGTATTTT. Amino acids: CASSQSFHREGTDTQYF.

V gene TRBV18 combines with J gene TRBJ2-2; 9 bases fit TRBD1. V dropped 6 bases and J dropped 2; count of bases not matched to a gene: 19. This CDR3 contains 20 residues. Germline CDR1 and CDR2: KGHSH and LQKENI. The chain's CDR3 is CASSRRWPGQGPFNTGELFF. The CDR3 DNA is TGTGCCAGCTCTCGACGTTGGCCGGGACAGGGTCCGTTTAACACCGGGGAGCTGTTTTTT.

The chain links TRBV28 to TRBJ1-5, with 8 bases aligning to TRBD1. Germline V gives CDR1 MDHEN, CDR2 SYDVKM. This CDR3 has 14 residues. J gave up 5 bases and V 6 bases, and 6 bases lay outside the gene matches. For the CDR3, the DNA is TGTGCCAGCAGCGCAGGGGGCTTATATCAGCCCCAGCATTTT. This codes for CASSAGGLYQPQHF. The full variable domain, its missing parts supplied by reference TRBV28 and TRBJ1-5, is DVKVTQSSRYLVKRTGEKVFLECVQDMDHENMFWYRQDPGLGLRLIYFSYDVKMKEKGDIPEGYSVSREKKERFSLILESASTNQTSMYLCASSAGGLYQPQHFGDGTRLSIL.

The CDR3 nucleotides read TGTGCCAGAAGCTTGAGGGTAGAGACCCAGTACTTC. Translated: CARSLRVETQYF. The chain couples TRBV5-3 to TRBJ2-5; D is unclear. TRBV5-3 is annotated as an ORF whose role is uncertain. Trimming cost V 1 base and J 4 bases, with 5 bases left between them. This CDR3 spans 12 amino acids.

This sequence joins TRBV19 and TRBJ1-1; weak D call: TRBD1 (5 bases). V was cut by 5 bases and J by 8 bases, with 9 bases left in between. CDR1 is LNHDA, CDR2 SQIVND, per germline (reference sequence). This CDR3 has 11 residues. The CDR3 here is CASSGTGEAFF. The DNA for the CDR3 is TGTGCCAGTAGTGGGACCGGGGAAGCTTTCTTT.

This chain joins TRBV28 and TRBJ1-6; 8 nucleotides agree with TRBD1. The CDR3 runs to 16 residues. Germline CDR1 reads MDHEN; CDR2 reads SYDVKM. Trimming cost V 2 bases and J 9 bases; bases outside gene matches: 9. CDR3 nucleotides: TGTGCCAGCAGTTTAGACCGGGACAGGCTAGCTTCACCCCTCCACTTT. Translation: CASSLDRDRLASPLHF.

The chain uses TRBV7-9 and TRBJ1-2; perhaps TRBD1 as D (5 bases). This CDR3 has 14 residues. Germline V gives CDR1 SEHNR, CDR2 FQNEAQ (reference sequence). The V end lost 1 base, the J end lost 5 bases, and 11 bases lay between the germline ends. CDR3: CASSLGQPIYGYTF. CDR3 sequence (DNA): TGTGCCAGCAGCTTAGGACAGCCAATATATGGCTACACCTTC. The full variable domain, completed using reference TRBV7-9 and TRBJ1-2, is DTGVSQNPRHKITKRGQNVTFRCDPISEHNRLYWYRQTLGQGPEFLTYFQNEAQLEKSRLLSDRFSAERPKGSFSTLEIQRTEQGDSAMYLCASSLGQPIYGYTFGSGTRLTVV.

This rearrangement joins TRBV27 to TRBJ2-3, with no clear D. The germline V gene encodes CDR1 MNHEY and CDR2 SMNVEV (reference sequence). The germline V and J ends were trimmed by 7 bases and 6 bases, with 8 bases remaining between them. The CDR3 spans 11 residues. The DNA of the CDR3 is TGTGCCAGCAATAGATTCGATACGCAGTATTTT. Translation: CASNRFDTQYF.

This chain joins TRBV11-2 and TRBJ2-1; 10 nucleotides line up with TRBD2. V lost 1 base to trimming and J lost 11 bases; unmatched junction nucleotides: 8. Germline assignment: CDR1 SGHAT and CDR2 FQNNGV. The CDR3 is 15 residues long. DNA for the CDR3: TGTGCCAGCAGCTTAGGGCTAGCGGGAGTCTATCAGCAGTTCTTC. Protein: CASSLGLAGVYQQFF.

The V and J genes are TRBV5-1 and TRBJ1-4; perhaps TRBD1 as D (5 bases). Germline-derived CDR1 and CDR2 are SGHRS and YFSETQ. Trimming stripped 2 bases from V and 5 bases from J, with 10 bases between. This CDR3 comprises 14 residues. This chain's CDR3 is CASSLGHYNEKLFF. The CDR3 DNA reads TGCGCCAGCAGCTTAGGACACTACAATGAAAAACTGTTTTTT.